The sequence of this T cell receptor beta chain was determined in a study of cytomegalovirus exposure and HLA in healthy donors. Study information: The study's early data release held tens of millions of unique TCRs from HLA-typed donors. Researchers found that approximately 85% of 350 to 500 genotyped donors fell within the Caucasian-associated ancestry cluster. Notes on the study in general: Among TCR beta chains of equal frequency, HLA-associated ones were more clonally expanded in a later analysis.

Germline V gene sequence: CDR1 LNHDA, CDR2 SQIVND (reference sequence). The CDR3 has 15 amino acids. Trimming took off 6 bases at V and 2 bases at J, with 13 bases between the two ends. With regard to this clone: The antigen remains unidentified.

With 60 Vbeta and 13 Jbeta primers, the PCR was carried out. Measured with immunoSEQ multiplex PCR; TCRdb has only the in-frame clones, and not every one. This table holds around 130,000 clones, 60% to 80% found once. The sequenced material came from PBMCs. The chain employs TRBV19 and TRBJ2-2, with D possibly TRBD2 on 6 matching bases. This receptor was identified in a man aged 45-65 years in good health and CMV-seronegative. The CDR3 DNA is TGTGCCAGTAGCCCCGCGGGAAGAAACACCGGGGAGCTGTTTTTT. The encoded protein is CASSPAGRNTGELFF.